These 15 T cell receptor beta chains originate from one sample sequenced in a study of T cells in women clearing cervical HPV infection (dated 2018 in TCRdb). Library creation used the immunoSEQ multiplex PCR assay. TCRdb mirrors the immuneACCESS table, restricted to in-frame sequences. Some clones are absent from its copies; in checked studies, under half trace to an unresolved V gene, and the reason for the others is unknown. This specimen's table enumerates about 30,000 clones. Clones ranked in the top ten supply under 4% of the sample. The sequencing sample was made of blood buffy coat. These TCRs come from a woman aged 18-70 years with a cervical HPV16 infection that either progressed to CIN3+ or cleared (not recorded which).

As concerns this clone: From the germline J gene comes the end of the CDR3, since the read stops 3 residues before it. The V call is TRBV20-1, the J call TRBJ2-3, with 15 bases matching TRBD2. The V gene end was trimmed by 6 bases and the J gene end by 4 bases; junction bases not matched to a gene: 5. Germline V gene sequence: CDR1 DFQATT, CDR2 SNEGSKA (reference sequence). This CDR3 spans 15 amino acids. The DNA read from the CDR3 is TGCAGTGCCTGGGGACTAGCGGGAGGACCAGATACG. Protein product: CSAWGLAGGPDT. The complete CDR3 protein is CSAWGLAGGPDTQYF.

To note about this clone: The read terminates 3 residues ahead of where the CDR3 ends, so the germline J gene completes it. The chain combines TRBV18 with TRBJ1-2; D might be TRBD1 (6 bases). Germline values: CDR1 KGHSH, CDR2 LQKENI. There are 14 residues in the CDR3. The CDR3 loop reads CASSPQDSNNDYTF. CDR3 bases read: TGTGCCAGCTCACCCCAGGACAGTAACAATGAC.

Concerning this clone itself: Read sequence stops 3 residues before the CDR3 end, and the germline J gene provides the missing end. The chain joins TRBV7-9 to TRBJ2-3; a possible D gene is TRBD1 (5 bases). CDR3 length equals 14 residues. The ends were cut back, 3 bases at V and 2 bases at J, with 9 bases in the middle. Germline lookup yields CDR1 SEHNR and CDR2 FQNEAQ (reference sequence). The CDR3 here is CASSLQGNTDTQYF. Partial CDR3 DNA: TGTGCCAGCAGCTTGCAGGGCAACACAGATACG.

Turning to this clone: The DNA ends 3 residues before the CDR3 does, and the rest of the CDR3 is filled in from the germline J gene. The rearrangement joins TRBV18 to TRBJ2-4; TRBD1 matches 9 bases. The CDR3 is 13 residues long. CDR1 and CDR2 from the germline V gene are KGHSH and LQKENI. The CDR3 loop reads CASSSDRGFGQYF. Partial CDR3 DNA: TGTGCCAGCTCTTCGGACAGGGGATTCGGT.

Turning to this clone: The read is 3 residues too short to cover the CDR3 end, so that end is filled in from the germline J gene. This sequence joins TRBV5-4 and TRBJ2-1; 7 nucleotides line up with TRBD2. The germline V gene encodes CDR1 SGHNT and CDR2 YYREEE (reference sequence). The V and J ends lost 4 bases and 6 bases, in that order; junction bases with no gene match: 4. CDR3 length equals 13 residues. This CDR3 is CASSAGTINEQFF. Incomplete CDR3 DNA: TGTGCCAGCAGCGCTGGGACTATCAATGAG.

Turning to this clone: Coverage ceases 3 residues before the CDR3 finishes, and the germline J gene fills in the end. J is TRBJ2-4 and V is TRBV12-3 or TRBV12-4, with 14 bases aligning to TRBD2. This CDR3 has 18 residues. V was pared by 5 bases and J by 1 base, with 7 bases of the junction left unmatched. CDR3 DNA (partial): TGTGCCAGCAGTCCGACTAGCGGGAGGGCCGTGGCCAAAAACATT. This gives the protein CASSPTSGRAVAKNI. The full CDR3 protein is CASSPTSGRAVAKNIQYF.

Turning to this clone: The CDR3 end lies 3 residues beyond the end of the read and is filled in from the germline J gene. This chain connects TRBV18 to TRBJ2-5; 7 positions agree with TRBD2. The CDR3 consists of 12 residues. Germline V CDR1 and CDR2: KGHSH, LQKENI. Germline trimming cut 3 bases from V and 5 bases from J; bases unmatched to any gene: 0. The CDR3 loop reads CASSPGGETQYF. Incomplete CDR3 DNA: TGTGCCAGCTCACCCGGGGGGGAGACC.

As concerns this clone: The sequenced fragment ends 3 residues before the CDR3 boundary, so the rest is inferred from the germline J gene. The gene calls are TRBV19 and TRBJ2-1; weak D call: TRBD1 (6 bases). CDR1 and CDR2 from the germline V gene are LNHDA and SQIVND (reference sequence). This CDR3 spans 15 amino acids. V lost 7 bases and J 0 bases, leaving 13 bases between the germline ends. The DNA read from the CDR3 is TGTGCCAGTACCCAAGACAGGTCCTCCTACAATGAG. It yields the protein CASTQDRSSYNE. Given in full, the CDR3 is CASTQDRSSYNEQFF.

The CDR3 spells CASSLGLAVTGELFF. The CDR3 bases that were read are TGTGCCAGCAGCCTCGGACTAGCGGTCACCGGGGAG. The chain is built from TRBV7-3 and TRBJ2-2; 10 bases match TRBD2. Read sequence stops 3 residues before the CDR3 end, and the germline J gene provides the missing end. The CDR3 extends over 15 amino acids. Germline V CDR1 and CDR2: SGHTA, FQGTGA. The junction had 4 bases not matched to a gene; V was cut back by 5 bases and J by 4 bases. Complete variable domain (other parts from reference TRBV7-3 and TRBJ2-2): GAGVSQTPSNKVTEKGKYVELRCDPISGHTALYWYRQSLGQGPEFLIYFQGTGAADDSGLPNDRFFAVRPEGSVSTLKIQRTERGDSAVYLCASSLGLAVTGELFFGEGSRLTVL.

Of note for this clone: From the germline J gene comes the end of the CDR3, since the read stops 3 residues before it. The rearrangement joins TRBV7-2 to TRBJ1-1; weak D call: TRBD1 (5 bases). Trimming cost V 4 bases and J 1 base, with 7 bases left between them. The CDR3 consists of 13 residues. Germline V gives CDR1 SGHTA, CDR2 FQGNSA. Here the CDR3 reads CASSSQGNTEAFF. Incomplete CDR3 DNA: TGTGCCAGCAGCTCCCAGGGGAACACTGAA.

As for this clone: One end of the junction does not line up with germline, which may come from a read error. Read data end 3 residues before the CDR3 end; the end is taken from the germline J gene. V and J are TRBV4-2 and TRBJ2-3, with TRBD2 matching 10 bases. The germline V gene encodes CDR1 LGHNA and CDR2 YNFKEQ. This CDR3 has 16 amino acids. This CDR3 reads CASSRASGRSTDTQYF. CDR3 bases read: TGCGCCAGCAGCCGTGCTAGCGGGAGAAGCACAGATACG.

CDR3 bases read: TGTGCCAGCAGTTACTCAACAGGGGGAAGC. Its protein is CASSYSTGGS. In full, the CDR3 reads CASSYSTGGSAFF. The chain carries TRBV6-7 and TRBJ1-1, with 8 bases fitting TRBD1. The read gets to within 3 residues of the CDR3 end, and the germline J gene fills in the rest. TRBV6-7 is an open reading frame whose function is uncertain. This CDR3 has 13 amino acids.

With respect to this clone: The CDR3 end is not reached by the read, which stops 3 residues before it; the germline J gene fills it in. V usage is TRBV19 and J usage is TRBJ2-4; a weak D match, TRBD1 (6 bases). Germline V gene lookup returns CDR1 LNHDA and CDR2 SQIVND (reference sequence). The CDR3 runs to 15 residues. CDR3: CASSIDGDTREFQYF. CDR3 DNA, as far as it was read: TGTGCCAGTAGTATAGACGGGGACACCAGAGAGTTT.

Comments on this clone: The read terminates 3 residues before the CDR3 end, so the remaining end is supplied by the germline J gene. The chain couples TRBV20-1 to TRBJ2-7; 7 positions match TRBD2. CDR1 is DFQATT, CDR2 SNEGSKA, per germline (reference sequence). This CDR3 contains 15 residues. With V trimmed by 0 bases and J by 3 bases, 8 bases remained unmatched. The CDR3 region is CSARDGQRENYEQYF. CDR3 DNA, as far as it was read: TGCAGTGCTAGAGATGGCCAGCGGGAAAACTACGAG.

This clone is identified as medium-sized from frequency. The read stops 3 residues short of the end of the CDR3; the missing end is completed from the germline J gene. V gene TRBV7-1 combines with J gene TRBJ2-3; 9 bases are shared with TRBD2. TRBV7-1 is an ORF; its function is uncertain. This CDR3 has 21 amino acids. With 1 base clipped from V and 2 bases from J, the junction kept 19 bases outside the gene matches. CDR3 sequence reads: CASSSDRPLAGRSQNTDTQYF. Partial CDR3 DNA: TGTGCCAGCAGCTCAGACCGCCCCCTAGCGGGACGTTCTCAAAACACAGATACG.